This T cell receptor beta chain was recorded in a study of T cells in Graves' hyperthyroidism and ophthalmopathy. It was approximately 9.7 ml of fresh peripheral blood that supplied the PBMCs. This clonotype has ten or more counts. RNA transcripts served as the template for amplifying TCR beta CDR3 regions. TCR CDR3 underwent first-round RT-PCR with the HTBI primer set. TCRdb reprocessed the multiplex PCR reads with MiXCR, giving one entry per CDR3 protein. The top ten hold approximately 15% of the sample, which has 550,000 to 650,000 distinct CDR3 sequences, 14% seen once. Per the germline V gene, CDR1 is MDHEN and CDR2 is SYDVKM. The CDR3 consists of 14 residues. V shed 5 bases and J shed 0 bases, with 10 bases lying between them.

The J gene is TRBJ1-1, the V gene TRBV28; a weak D match, TRBD1 (5 bases). The specimen sequenced was blood. The origin of this receptor is a woman aged 40 to 49 with Graves' hyperthyroidism. CDR3 bases: TGTGCCAGCAGTCCTAGGACATTGAACACTGAAGCTTTCTTT. Translated: CASSPRTLNTEAFF.